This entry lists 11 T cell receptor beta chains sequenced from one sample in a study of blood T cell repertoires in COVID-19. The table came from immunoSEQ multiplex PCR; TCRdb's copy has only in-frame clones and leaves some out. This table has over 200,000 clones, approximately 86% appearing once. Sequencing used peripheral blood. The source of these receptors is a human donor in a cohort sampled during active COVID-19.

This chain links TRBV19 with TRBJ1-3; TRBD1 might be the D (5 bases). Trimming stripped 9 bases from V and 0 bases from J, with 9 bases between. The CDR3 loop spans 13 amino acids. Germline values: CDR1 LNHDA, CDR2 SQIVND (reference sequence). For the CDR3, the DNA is TGTGCCAGCCTGGACACCTCTGGAAACACCATATATTTT. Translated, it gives CASLDTSGNTIYF.

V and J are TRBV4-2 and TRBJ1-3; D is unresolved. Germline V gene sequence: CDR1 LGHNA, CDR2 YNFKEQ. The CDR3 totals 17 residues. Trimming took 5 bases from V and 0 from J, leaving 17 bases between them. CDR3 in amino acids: CASSSYWASPSGNTIYF. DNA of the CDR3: TGTGCCAGCAGCTCTTACTGGGCCAGTCCCTCTGGAAACACCATATATTTT.

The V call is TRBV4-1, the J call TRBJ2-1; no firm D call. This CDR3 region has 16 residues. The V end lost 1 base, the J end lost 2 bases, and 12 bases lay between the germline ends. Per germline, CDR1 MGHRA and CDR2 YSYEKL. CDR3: CASSQGGSNAYNEQFF. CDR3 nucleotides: TGCGCCAGCAGCCAAGGAGGCTCGAACGCCTACAATGAGCAGTTCTTC.

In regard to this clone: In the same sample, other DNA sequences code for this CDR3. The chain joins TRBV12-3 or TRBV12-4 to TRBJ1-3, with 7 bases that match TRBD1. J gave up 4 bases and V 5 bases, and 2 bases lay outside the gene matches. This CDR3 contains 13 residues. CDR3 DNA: TGTGCCAGCAGTCCGGGACAGGGAAACACCATATATTTT. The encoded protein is CASSPGQGNTIYF.

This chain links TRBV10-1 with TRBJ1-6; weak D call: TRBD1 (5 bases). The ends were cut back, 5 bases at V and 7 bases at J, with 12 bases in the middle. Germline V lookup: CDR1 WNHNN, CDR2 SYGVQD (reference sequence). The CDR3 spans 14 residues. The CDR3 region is CASSLTDANSPLHF. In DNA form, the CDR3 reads TGCGCCAGCAGTCTGACAGACGCAAATTCACCCCTCCACTTT.

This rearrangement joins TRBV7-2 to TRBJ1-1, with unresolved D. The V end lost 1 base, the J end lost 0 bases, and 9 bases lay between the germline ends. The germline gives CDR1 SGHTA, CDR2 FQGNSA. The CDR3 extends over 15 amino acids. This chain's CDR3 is CASSLGAGMNTEAFF. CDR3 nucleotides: TGTGCCAGCAGCTTAGGTGCGGGGATGAACACTGAAGCTTTCTTT.

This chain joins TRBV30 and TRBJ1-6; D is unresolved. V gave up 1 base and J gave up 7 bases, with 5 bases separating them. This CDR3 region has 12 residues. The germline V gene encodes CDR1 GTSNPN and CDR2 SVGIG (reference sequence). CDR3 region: CAWSAGNSPLHF. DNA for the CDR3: TGTGCCTGGAGTGCGGGGAATTCACCCCTCCACTTT.

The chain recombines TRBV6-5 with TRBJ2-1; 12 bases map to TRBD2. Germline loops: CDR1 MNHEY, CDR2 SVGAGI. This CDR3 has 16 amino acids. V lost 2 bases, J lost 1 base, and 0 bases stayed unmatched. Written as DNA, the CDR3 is TGTGCCAGCAGTTACGGGACTAGCGGGTCCTACAATGAGCAGTTCTTC. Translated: CASSYGTSGSYNEQFF.

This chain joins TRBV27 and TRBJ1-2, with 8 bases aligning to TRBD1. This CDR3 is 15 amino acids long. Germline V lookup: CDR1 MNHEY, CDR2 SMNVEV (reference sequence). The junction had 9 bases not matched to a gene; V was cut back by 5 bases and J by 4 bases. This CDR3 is CASSPQDRAGYGYTF. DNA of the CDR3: TGTGCCAGCAGTCCCCAGGACAGGGCAGGCTATGGCTACACCTTC.

This CDR3 reads CASSLGTGSSYNEQFF. CDR3 in DNA: TGCGCCAGCAGCTTGGGGACAGGGAGCTCCTACAATGAGCAGTTCTTC. The gene calls are TRBV5-1 and TRBJ2-1; 8 nucleotides match TRBD1. This CDR3 spans 16 amino acids. Germline V gene lookup returns CDR1 SGHRS and CDR2 YFSETQ. After removal of 0 bases from V and 0 bases from J, the junction contained 2 bases not matched to a gene.

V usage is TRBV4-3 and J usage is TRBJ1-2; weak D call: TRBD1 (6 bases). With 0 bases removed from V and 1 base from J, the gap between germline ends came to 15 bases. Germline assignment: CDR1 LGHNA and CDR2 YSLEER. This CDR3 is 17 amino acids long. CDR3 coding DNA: TGCGCCAGCAGCCAAGAACGAACAGGGATGGGTAACTATGGCTACACCTTC. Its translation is CASSQERTGMGNYGYTF.